These T cell receptor beta chains were read from a single sample in a study of blood T cell repertoires in COVID-19. This table comes from immunoSEQ multiplex PCR, and its TCRdb copy is limited to in-frame clones, with some not included. The sample records about 220,000 clones, 70% to 90% being singletons. The sample taken for sequencing was PBMCs or T cells enriched from blood (not recorded which). These receptors all come from a woman aged 45-65 years with acute COVID-19. Both conserved end residues are trimmed from each CDR3. Each record gives: J gene, clone size, V gene, CDR3 protein. The size of a clone is reported for some rows only, either as once, few or many, or as a class for expanded clones.

j_call: TRBJ1-1; clone_size: .; v_call: TRBV28; cdr3_aa: ASSIRPRTEAF
j_call: TRBJ1-2; clone_size: .; v_call: TRBV2; cdr3_aa: ASSELVRGCA
j_call: TRBJ2-7; clone_size: .; v_call: TRBV5-4; cdr3_aa: ASSLGLSEQY
j_call: TRBJ2-3; clone_size: .; v_call: TRBV30; cdr3_aa: AWSVRGRSTDTQY
j_call: TRBJ1-2; clone_size: .; v_call: TRBV28; cdr3_aa: ASRAGPGYT
j_call: TRBJ1-2; clone_size: few; v_call: TRBV19; cdr3_aa: ASSIYHTGQNYGYT
j_call: TRBJ1-1; clone_size: few; v_call: TRBV7-8; cdr3_aa: ASSSRRLNTEAF
j_call: TRBJ2-2; clone_size: .; v_call: TRBV19; cdr3_aa: ASSIFGTETGELF
j_call: TRBJ1-5; clone_size: .; v_call: TRBV27; cdr3_aa: ASSLGQGSNQPQH
j_call: TRBJ2-3; clone_size: .; v_call: TRBV27; cdr3_aa: ASKLQGADTQY
j_call: TRBJ2-4; clone_size: .; v_call: TRBV9; cdr3_aa: ASSVAPQTPAKNIQY
j_call: TRBJ2-1; clone_size: .; v_call: TRBV24-1; cdr3_aa: ATSDFARGGNEQF